This T cell receptor (beta chain) was captured in a study of graft-versus-host responses after intestinal transplantation. Study-wide background: Anti-thymocyte globulin induction was given to all recipients, followed by tacrolimus and steroids for around three years. Study findings and constraints: The authors found GvH clones in recipient marrow, some appearing first in ileum or blood. Across patients carrying graft-donor T cell macrochimerism, allografts held high graft-versus-host to host-versus-graft clonal ratios.

For this clone: The antigen remains unidentified.

Method: immunoSEQ multiplex PCR; TCRdb's copy keeps in-frame clones and lacks some. The repertoire holds just under 65,000 clones, with roughly nine tenths as singletons. In germline, CDR1 is SGHKS, CDR2 YYEKEE (reference sequence). Trimming took 3 bases from V and 4 from J; bases not matched to a gene: 21. The CDR3 length is 20 residues. The receptor was isolated from a human donor who was the organ donor for an intestinal transplant. The chain has TRBV5-5 and TRBJ2-1; 8 positions agree with TRBD2. The specimen was unstimulated CD8+ T cells sorted from spleen or lymph node cells, collected before transplant. The CDR3 loop is CASSSSGTQRLAPPYNEQFF. CDR3 sequence (DNA): TGTGCCAGCAGCTCCTCCGGGACCCAAAGACTAGCGCCACCTTACAATGAGCAGTTCTTC.